Listed below are T cell receptor beta chains from one sample, sequenced in a study of blood T cells in healthy people across ages. TCRdb passed the 5' RACE reads through MiXCR, listing each CDR3 protein once. Among approximately 1.5 million distinct CDR3 sequences listed, roughly 32% were seen once. Material for sequencing was blood. The receptors come from a woman in her twenties or thirties in good health. Each CDR3 is given with its conserved first and last residue. The D gene is left open where the match is weak. Size is stated for part of the rows, as once, few or many counts, or as a class when the clone is expanded.

j_gene	d_gene	abundance	v_gene	CDR3nt	CDR3aa
TRBJ2-1	TRBD2	many	TRBV4-1	TGCGCCAGCAGCGCTGGACTAGCCTATGAGCAGTTCTTC	CASSAGLAYEQFF
TRBJ2-1	.	.	TRBV7-2	TGTGCCAGCAGCTTAGTGGGCAGATCTGAGAATGAGCAGTTCTTC	CASSLVGRSENEQFF
TRBJ2-1	TRBD2	few	TRBV20-1	TGCAGTGCTAATCTAGCGGGTTACAATGAGCAGTTCTTC	CSANLAGYNEQFF
TRBJ1-4	TRBD1	.	TRBV7-9	TGTGCCAGCAGCTTGCTAACAGGGGAGTTTAGCGAAAAACTGTTTTTT	CASSLLTGEFSEKLFF
TRBJ2-1	TRBD2	.	TRBV3-1	TGTGCCAGCAGCCAAGAAAGGCGGGAGGCCTACAATGAGCAGTTCTTC	CASSQERREAYNEQFF
TRBJ2-5	.	few	TRBV6-2/TRBV6-3	TGTGCCAGCAGTTACTCGGGCAGAGGGCCAGAAGAGACCCAGTACTTC	CASSYSGRGPEETQYF
TRBJ2-7	.	.	TRBV20-1	TGCAGTGCTGAGAGGGCTTATTACTCCGAGCAGTACTTC	CSAERAYYSEQYF
TRBJ2-1	.	.	TRBV13	TGTGCCAGCAGCCCCGAACAATACAATGAGCGGTTCTTC	CASSPEQYNERFF
TRBJ2-7	TRBD1	many	TRBV5-6	TGTGCCAGCAGCTTGGCAGGGGGATCAGGCTACGAGCAGTACTTC	CASSLAGGSGYEQYF
TRBJ2-1	TRBD1	.	TRBV3-1	TGTGCCAGCAGCCAAGACAGGGGGACATATGAGCAGTTCTTC	CASSQDRGTYEQFF
TRBJ2-7	TRBD1	few	TRBV10-3	TGTGCCATCACCTCGGGACAGGGGTACGAGCAGTACTTC	CAITSGQGYEQYF
TRBJ1-5	TRBD1	few	TRBV4-1	TGCGCCAGCAGCCAAGGTGGTTCTGGACAGGTGGGTCAGCCCCAGCATTTT	CASSQGGSGQVGQPQHF
TRBJ2-3	TRBD2	few	TRBV4-1	TGCGCCAGCAGCGGCGGCGGGAGAAGGACAGATACGCAGTATTTT	CASSGGGRRTDTQYF
TRBJ2-1	.	few	TRBV30	TGTGCCTGGAGAGTATGGGGTGTCGATGAGCAGTTCTTC	CAWRVWGVDEQFF
TRBJ2-4	.	few	TRBV4-1	TGCGCCAGCAGCCAAGATTCGCCCGGGACCGATAGACAGTACTTC	CASSQDSPGTDRQYF
TRBJ2-3	.	.	TRBV5-1	TGCGCCAGCAGAGAACAGGGAACAGATACGCAGTATTTT	CASREQGTDTQYF
TRBJ1-4	.	.	TRBV11-2	TGTGCCAGCAGCTCAGGACAACTTGATGAAAAACTGTTTTTT	CASSSGQLDEKLFF
TRBJ2-7	.	.	TRBV5-6	TGTGCCCGCAGCTTGGGAACGGTGAGCTCCTACGAGCAGTACTTC	CARSLGTVSSYEQYF
TRBJ1-5	.	.	TRBV4-2	TGTGCCAGCTCTAGGCGGGCGGGTAATCAGCCCCAGCATTTT	CASSRRAGNQPQHF
TRBJ2-5	.	.	TRBV5-1	TGCGCCAGCAGCTTGTCCAGGGGTACGGAGACCCAGTACTTC	CASSLSRGTETQYF
TRBJ2-3	.	few	TRBV30	TGTGCCTGGAGTGTAGACGGGGGAAGCACAGATACGCAGTATTTT	CAWSVDGGSTDTQYF
TRBJ2-1	TRBD2	.	TRBV28	TGTGCCAGCAGTTTCCTTGGTGCGGGAGAGGCCTGCAATGAGCAGTTCTTC	CASSFLGAGEACNEQFF
TRBJ2-1	TRBD2	.	TRBV20-1	TGCAGTGCTGGGGAGACTAGCCTCTCCTACAATGAGCAGTTCTTC	CSAGETSLSYNEQFF
TRBJ2-2	.	few	TRBV20-1	TGCAGTGCTAGAGAGTCGACACTGGCGAACACCGGGGAGCTGTTTTTT	CSARESTLANTGELFF
TRBJ2-7	.	few	TRBV10-3	TGTGCCACCAGTAGAACAGCACCCAACTACGAGCAGTACTTC	CATSRTAPNYEQYF
TRBJ2-1	.	.	TRBV3-1	TGTGCCAGCAGCCGCCGGAGACTGGGGGGCTTGGACAATGAGCAGTTCTTC	CASSRRRLGGLDNEQFF
TRBJ1-5	.	few	TRBV21-1	TGTGCCAGCAGCAAAGCTGAAACAGGCCATAGCAATCAGCCCCAGCATTTT	CASSKAETGHSNQPQHF
TRBJ2-7	.	.	TRBV20-1	TGCAGTGTCCCGCTCCCTCTAGCGAGGAGCTCCTACGAGCAGTACTTC	CSVPLPLARSSYEQYF
TRBJ2-1	.	few	TRBV20-1	TGCAGTGCTACCGCTGAGCAGTTCTTC	CSATAEQFF
TRBJ1-1	.	few	TRBV3-1	TGTGCCAGCAGCCAAGACCTGGACGGAAACACTGAAGCTTTCTTT	CASSQDLDGNTEAFF
TRBJ1-1	.	few	TRBV29-1	TGCAGCGCCGGCATAGGTGAGCGCCCGGGTGAAGCTTTCTTT	CSAGIGERPGEAFF
TRBJ2-5	TRBD2	many	TRBV10-3	TGTGCCATCAGTGCAGGGAGGGGAGAGACCCAGTACTTC	CAISAGRGETQYF
TRBJ2-3	.	.	TRBV12-3/TRBV12-4	TGTGCCAGCAGTTCGGACGTATACACAGATACGCAGTATTTT	CASSSDVYTDTQYF
TRBJ1-3	.	once	TRBV27	TGTGCCAGCAGTACCACAGCTGGAAACACCATATATTTT	CASSTTAGNTIYF
TRBJ1-1	TRBD1	few	TRBV6-1	TGTGCCAGCAGCCACACAGGGGAGGTGGAAGCTTTCTTT	CASSHTGEVEAFF
TRBJ2-2	.	.	TRBV29-1	TGCAGCGCTCAAAAGACAGGCGGGGAGCTGTTTTTT	CSAQKTGGELFF
TRBJ1-3	.	.	TRBV7-8	TGTGCCAGCAGGGACGTCTCCGGAAACACCATATATTTT	CASRDVSGNTIYF
TRBJ2-1	.	.	TRBV20-1	TGCAGTGCTAGAGCCCCCTTGGAGGTTACAACCTACAATGAGCAGTTCTTC	CSARAPLEVTTYNEQFF
TRBJ1-2	.	few	TRBV20-1	TGCAGTGCTACGGACAGCAACTATGGCTACACCTTC	CSATDSNYGYTF
TRBJ2-3	.	few	TRBV7-2	TGTGCCAGCAGCTCGGGACTGCCGACCAGCACAGATACGCAGTATTTT	CASSSGLPTSTDTQYF
TRBJ2-7	TRBD2	.	TRBV20-1	TGCAGTGCTTATCTAGCGGGGGAAGCCTACGAGCAGTACTTC	CSAYLAGEAYEQYF
TRBJ2-7	TRBD2	.	TRBV28	TGTGCCAGCAGTTCCAGCGGGAAGGGAAAGTACTTC	CASSSSGKGKYF
TRBJ2-4	TRBD1	.	TRBV28	TGTGCCAGCAGTTTAGGGGACAGGATAAACATTCAGTACTTC	CASSLGDRINIQYF
TRBJ2-1	.	.	TRBV5-5	TGTGCCAGCAGCTCATCCCCACCCTACAATGAGCAGTTCTTC	CASSSSPPYNEQFF
TRBJ2-7	.	few	TRBV5-1	TGCGCCAGCAGCTTTAATCGGGGGCCTAAAGCCTACGAGCAGTACTTC	CASSFNRGPKAYEQYF
TRBJ1-1	.	few	TRBV20-1	TGCAGTGCTAGAGTAGGACCTTTAGAAGCTTTCTTT	CSARVGPLEAFF
TRBJ1-2	.	.	TRBV7-2	TGTGCCAGCAGCTTAGGGCAGACTCTAGGCTACACCTTC	CASSLGQTLGYTF